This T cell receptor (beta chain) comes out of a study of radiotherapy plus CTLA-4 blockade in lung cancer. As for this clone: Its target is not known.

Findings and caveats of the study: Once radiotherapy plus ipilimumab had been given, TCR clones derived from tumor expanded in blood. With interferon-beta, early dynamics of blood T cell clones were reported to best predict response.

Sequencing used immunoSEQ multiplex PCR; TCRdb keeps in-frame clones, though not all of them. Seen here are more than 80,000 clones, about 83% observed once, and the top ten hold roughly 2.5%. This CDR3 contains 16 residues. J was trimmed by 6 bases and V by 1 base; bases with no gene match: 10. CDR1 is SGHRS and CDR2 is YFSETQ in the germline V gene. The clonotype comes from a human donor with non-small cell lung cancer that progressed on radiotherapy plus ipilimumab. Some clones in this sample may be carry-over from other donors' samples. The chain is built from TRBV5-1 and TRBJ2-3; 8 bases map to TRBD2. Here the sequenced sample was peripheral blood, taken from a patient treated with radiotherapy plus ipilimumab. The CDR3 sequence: CASSLLGAGEIDTQYF. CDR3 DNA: TGCGCCAGCAGCTTGCTCGGAGCGGGGGAAATTGATACGCAGTATTTT. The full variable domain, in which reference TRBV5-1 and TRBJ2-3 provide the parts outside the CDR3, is KAGVTQTPRYLIKTRGQQVTLSCSPISGHRSVSWYQQTPGQGLQFLFEYFSETQRNKGNFPGRFSGRQFSNSRSEMNVSTLELGDSALYLCASSLLGAGEIDTQYFGPGTRLTVL.